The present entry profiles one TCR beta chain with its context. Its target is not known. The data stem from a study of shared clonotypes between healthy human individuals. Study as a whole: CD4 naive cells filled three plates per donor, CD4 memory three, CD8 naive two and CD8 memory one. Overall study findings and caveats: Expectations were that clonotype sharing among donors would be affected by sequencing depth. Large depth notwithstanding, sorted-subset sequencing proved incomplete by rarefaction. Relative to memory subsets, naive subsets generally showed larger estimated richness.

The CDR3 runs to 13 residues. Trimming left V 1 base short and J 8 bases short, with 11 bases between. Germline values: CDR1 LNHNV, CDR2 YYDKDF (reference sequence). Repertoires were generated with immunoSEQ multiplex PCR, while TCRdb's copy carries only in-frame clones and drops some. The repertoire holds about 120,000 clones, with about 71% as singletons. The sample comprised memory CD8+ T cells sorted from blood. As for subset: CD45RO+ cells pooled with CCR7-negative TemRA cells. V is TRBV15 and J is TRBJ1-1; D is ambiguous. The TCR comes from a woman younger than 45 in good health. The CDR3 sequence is CATSRVRTREAFF. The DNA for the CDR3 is TGTGCCACCAGCAGAGTTCGGACTAGAGAAGCTTTCTTT. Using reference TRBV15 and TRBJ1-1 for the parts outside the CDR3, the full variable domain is DAMVIQNPRYQVTQFGKPVTLSCSQTLNHNVMYWYQQKSSQAPKLLFHYYDKDFNNEADTPDNFQSRRPNTSFCFLDIRSPGLGDTAMYLCATSRVRTREAFFGQGTRLTVV.